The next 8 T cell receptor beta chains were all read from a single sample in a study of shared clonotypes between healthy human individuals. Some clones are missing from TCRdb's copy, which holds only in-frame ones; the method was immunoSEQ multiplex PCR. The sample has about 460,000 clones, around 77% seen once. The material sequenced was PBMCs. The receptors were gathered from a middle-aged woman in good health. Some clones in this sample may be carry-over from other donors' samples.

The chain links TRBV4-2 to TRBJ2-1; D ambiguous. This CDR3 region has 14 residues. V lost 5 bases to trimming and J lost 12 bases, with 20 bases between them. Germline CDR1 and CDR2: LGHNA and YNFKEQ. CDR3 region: CASSTRVDGSRQFF. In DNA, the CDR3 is TGTGCCAGCAGCACCCGGGTTGACGGCTCGCGGCAGTTCTTC.

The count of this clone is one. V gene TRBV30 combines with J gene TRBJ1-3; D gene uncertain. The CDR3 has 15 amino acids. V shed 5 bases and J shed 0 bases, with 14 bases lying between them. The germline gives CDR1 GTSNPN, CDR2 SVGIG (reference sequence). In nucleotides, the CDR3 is TGTGCCTGGGCCAAGGGCCAACTCTCTGGAAACACCATATATTTT. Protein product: CAWAKGQLSGNTIYF.

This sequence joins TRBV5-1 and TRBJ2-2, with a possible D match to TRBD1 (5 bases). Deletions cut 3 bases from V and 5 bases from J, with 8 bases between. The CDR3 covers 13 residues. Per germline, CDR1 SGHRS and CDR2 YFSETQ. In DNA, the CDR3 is TGCGCCAGCAGCTCCAGGGTAACCGGGGAGCTGTTTTTT. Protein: CASSSRVTGELFF.

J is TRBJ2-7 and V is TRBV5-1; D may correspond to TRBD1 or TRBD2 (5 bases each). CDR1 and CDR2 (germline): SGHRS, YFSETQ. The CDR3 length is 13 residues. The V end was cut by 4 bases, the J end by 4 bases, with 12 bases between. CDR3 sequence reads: CASSLNRRYEQYF. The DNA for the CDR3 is TGCGCCAGCAGCCTGAACAGGAGGTACGAGCAGTACTTC.

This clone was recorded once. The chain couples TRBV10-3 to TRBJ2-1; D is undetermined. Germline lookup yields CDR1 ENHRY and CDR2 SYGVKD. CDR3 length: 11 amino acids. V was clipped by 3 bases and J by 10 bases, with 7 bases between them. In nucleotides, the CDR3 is TGTGCCATCAGTGATACAGCGGAGCAGTTCTTC. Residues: CAISDTAEQFF.

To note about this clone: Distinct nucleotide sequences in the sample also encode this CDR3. CDR3 in amino acids: CSVESGNYGYTF. The CDR3 region has the DNA TGCAGCGTTGAATCCGGGAACTATGGCTACACCTTC. This chain joins TRBV29-1 and TRBJ1-2; D not certain. The germline V gene encodes CDR1 SQVTM and CDR2 ANQGSEA. V lost 2 bases and J lost 2, with 6 bases in between. CDR3 length: 12 residues.

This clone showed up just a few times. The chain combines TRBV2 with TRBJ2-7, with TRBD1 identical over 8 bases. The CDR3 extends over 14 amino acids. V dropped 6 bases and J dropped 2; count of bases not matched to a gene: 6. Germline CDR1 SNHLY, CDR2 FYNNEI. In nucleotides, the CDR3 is TGTGCCAGCAGAGAACAGGGGGGCCCCTACGAGCAGTACTTC. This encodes CASREQGGPYEQYF.

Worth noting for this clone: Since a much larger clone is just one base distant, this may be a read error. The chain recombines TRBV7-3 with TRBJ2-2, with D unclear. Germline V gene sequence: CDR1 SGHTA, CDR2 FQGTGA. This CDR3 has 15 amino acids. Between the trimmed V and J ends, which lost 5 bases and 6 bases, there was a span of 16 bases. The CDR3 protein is CASSPSGPSAGELFF. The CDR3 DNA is TGTGCCAGCAGCCCATCAGGACCCTCCGCCGGGGAGCTGTTTTTT.